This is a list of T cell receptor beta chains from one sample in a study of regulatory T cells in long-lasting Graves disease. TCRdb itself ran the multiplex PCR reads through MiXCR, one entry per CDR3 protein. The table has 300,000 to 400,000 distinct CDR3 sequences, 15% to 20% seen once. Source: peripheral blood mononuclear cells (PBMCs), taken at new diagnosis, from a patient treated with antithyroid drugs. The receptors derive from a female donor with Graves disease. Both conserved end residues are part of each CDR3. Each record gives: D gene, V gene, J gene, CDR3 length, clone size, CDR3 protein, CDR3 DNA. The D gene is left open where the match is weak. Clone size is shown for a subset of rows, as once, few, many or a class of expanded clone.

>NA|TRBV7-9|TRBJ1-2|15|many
CASTLGTLDNYGYTF
TGTGCCAGCACCCTTGGAACATTGGATAACTATGGCTACACCTTC
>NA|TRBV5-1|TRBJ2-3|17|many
CASSWSPDSTRPDTQYF
TGCGCCAGCAGCTGGAGCCCGGACAGTACGAGGCCAGATACGCAGTATTTT
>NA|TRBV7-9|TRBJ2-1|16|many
CASSLGGGVSYNEQFF
TGTGCCAGCAGCTTAGGAGGCGGGGTCTCCTACAATGAGCAGTTCTTC
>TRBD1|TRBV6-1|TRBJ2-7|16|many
CASTGQGRSLGYEQYF
TGTGCCAGCACGGGACAGGGAAGGTCTCTTGGGTACGAGCAGTACTTC
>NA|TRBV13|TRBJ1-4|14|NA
CASSWARGHEKLFF
TGTGCCAGCAGCTGGGCCCGAGGACATGAAAAACTGTTTTTT
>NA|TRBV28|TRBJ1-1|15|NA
CASSLEGRVRTEAFF
TGTGCCAGCAGTTTAGAGGGCAGGGTAAGGACTGAAGCTTTCTTT
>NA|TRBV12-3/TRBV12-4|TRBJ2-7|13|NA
CASRSDRPPEQYF
TGTGCCAGCAGATCCGACAGGCCCCCCGAGCAGTACTTC
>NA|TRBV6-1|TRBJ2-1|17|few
CASSEGQGGQGVYEQFF
TGTGCCAGCAGTGAAGGGCAGGGGGGGCAGGGGGTCTATGAGCAGTTCTTC
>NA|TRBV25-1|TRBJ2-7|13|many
CASSEAGFGEQYF
TGTGCCAGCAGCGAAGCAGGGTTCGGCGAGCAGTACTTC
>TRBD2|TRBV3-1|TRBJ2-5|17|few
CASSPWTSGRGMETQYF
TGTGCCAGCAGCCCATGGACTAGCGGGCGAGGCATGGAGACCCAGTACTTC
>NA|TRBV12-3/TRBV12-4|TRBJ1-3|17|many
CASRQTAGGISGNTIYF
TGTGCCAGCAGGCAAACGGCAGGCGGGATCTCTGGAAACACCATATATTTT
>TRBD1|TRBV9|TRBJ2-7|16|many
CASSEHRDRATPEQYF
TGTGCCAGCAGCGAGCACCGGGACAGGGCCACTCCCGAGCAGTACTTC
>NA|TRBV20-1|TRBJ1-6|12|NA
CSAIQGNSPLHF
TGCAGTGCTATACAGGGAAATTCACCCCTCCACTTT
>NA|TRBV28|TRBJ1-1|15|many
CASSSRGAVNTEAFF
TGTGCCAGCAGTTCAAGAGGAGCAGTGAACACTGAAGCTTTCTTT
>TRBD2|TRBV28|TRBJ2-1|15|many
CASSWGGSSYNEQFF
TGTGCCAGCAGTTGGGGCGGGAGCTCCTACAATGAGCAGTTCTTC
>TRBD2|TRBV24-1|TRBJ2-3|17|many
CATSDFGTSASTDTQYF
TGTGCCACCAGTGATTTCGGGACTAGCGCCAGCACAGATACGCAGTATTTT
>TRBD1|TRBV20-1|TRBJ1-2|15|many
CSARDLTGGQYGYTF
TGCAGTGCTAGAGATCTAACAGGGGGGCAATATGGCTACACCTTC
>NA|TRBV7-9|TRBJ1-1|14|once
CASSLVRDVAEAFF
TGTGCCAGCAGCTTAGTAAGGGATGTCGCTGAAGCTTTCTTT
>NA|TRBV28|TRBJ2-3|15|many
CASSFEADSTDTQYF
TGTGCCAGCAGTTTCGAGGCGGATAGCACAGATACGCAGTATTTT
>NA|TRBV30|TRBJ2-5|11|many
CAWSNGETQYF
TGTGCCTGGAGTAATGGGGAGACCCAGTACTTC
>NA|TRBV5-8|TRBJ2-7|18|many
CASSSLGGTVAWPYEQYF
TGTGCCAGCAGCTCTCTCGGAGGAACAGTGGCGTGGCCCTACGAGCAGTACTTC
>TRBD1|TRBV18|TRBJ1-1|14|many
CASSLGQANTEAFF
TGTGCCAGCAGCCTCGGACAGGCTAACACTGAAGCTTTCTTT
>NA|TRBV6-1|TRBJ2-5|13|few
CASVRDGQETQYF
TGTGCCAGCGTTAGGGACGGCCAAGAGACCCAGTACTTC
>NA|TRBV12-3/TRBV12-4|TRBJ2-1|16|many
CASSPGGRGRDNEQFF
TGTGCCAGCAGTCCCGGGGGCAGGGGGAGGGACAATGAGCAGTTCTTC
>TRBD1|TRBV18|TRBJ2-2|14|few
CASSLDRVAGELFF
TGTGCCAGCTCACTCGACAGGGTCGCCGGGGAGCTGTTTTTT
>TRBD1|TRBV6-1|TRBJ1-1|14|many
CASRSYDRATEAFF
TGTGCCAGCAGGTCCTATGACAGGGCCACTGAAGCTTTCTTT
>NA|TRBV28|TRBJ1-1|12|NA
CASSFGGNLAFF
TGTGCCAGCAGTTTTGGGGGAAATCTGGCTTTCTTT
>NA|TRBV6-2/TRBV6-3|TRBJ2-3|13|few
CASTLKLTDTQYF
TGTGCCAGCACTTTGAAACTCACAGATACGCAGTATTTT
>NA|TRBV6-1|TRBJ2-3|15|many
CASSGLGVGTDTQYF
TGTGCCAGCAGCGGGTTGGGGGTTGGTACAGATACGCAGTATTTT
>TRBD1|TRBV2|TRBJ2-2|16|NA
CASGTGGSSNTGELFF
TGTGCCAGCGGGACAGGGGGGTCTTCGAACACCGGGGAGCTGTTTTTT
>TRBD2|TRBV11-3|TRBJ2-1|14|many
CASSLELAEGEQFF
TGTGCCAGCAGCTTAGAACTAGCGGAGGGTGAGCAGTTCTTC
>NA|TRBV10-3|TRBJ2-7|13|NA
CATLPAPAYEQYF
TGTGCCACCCTCCCCGCCCCGGCGTACGAGCAGTACTTC
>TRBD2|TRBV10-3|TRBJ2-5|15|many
CAISGLAGGQETQYF
TGTGCCATCAGCGGACTAGCGGGCGGCCAAGAGACCCAGTACTTC
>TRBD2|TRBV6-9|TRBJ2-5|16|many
CASSYGVAGRGETQYF
TGTGCCAGCAGTTACGGAGTAGCGGGACGGGGTGAGACCCAGTACTTC
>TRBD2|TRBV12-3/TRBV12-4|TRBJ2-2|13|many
CASVAGNTGELFF
TGTGCCAGTGTAGCGGGGAACACCGGGGAGCTGTTTTTT
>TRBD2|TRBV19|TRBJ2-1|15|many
CASSIGLAGNNEQFF
TGTGCCAGTAGTATAGGACTAGCGGGAAACAATGAGCAGTTCTTC
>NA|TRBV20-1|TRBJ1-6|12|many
CSAYSNNSPLHF
TGCAGTGCCTACTCGAACAATTCACCCCTCCACTTT
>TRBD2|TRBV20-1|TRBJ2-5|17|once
CSAHPPGLAGGEETQYF
TGCAGTGCACACCCACCGGGACTAGCGGGGGGGGAAGAGACCCAGTACTTC
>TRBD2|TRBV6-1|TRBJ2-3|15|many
CASRALAGGRDTQYF
TGTGCCAGCAGGGCACTAGCGGGAGGGAGGGATACGCAGTATTTT
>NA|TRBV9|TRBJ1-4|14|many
CASSPSGSNEKLFF
TGTGCCAGCAGCCCGAGTGGGTCTAATGAAAAACTGTTTTTT
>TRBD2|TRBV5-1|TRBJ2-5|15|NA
CASSSGLAIGETQYF
TGCGCCAGCAGCTCCGGACTAGCGATCGGTGAGACCCAGTACTTC
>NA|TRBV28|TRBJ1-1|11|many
CASRGNAEAFF
TGTGCCAGCAGAGGGAACGCTGAAGCTTTCTTT